The entry that follows covers one TCR beta chain sequence. This clonotype was observed a handful of times. This clone's antigen is unknown. Within one base of it there is no much larger clone, and no base qualities were kept. The method behind the library was RT-PCR. Sequencing was carried out with an Illumina HiSeq 2500. Clones were called with MiXCR by TCRdb after fastp trimmed the public reads at Q25, and only in-frame beta chains were retained. Here each entry gathers all rows of one CDR3 protein and keeps the most common genes and DNA. For this sample the table gives 150,000 to 200,000 distinct CDR3 sequences, of which roughly 12% were detected only once. The ten biggest clones cover approximately 30% of the sample. The sample is drawn from a study of response to subunit inactivated influenza vaccine (dated by TCRdb to between 2017 and 2018). With respect to the entire study: Deep quantitative T cell receptor repertoire profiling was used in the study to track responses to a trivalent subunit inactivated influenza vaccine. The paper as a whole reports these results and caveats: The authors suggested that each seasonal influenza vaccination may recruit only a limited number of new T cells.

CDR1 MNHEY and CDR2 SMNVEV were looked up in the germline V gene (reference sequence). Including the terminal cysteine and phenylalanine, the CDR3 comprises 13 residues. The retained sequence is limited to the CDR3, 39 bases, with the frame set at the first base. V is cut by 4 bases and J by 4 bases, and the space between the germline ends is 10 bases. This sample also appeared in a second study, on T cells expressing NK-cell markers. The other study reports the following: TCR beta cDNA libraries were prepared using 5'RACE template switching, which introduced a universal primer site and unique molecular identifiers. Three sorted T-cell subsets (CD3+CD56+NKG2C+, CD3+CD56+NKG2C- and CD3+CD56-NKG2C+) from under 10 donors had their TCR beta-chain repertoires profiled. Among the eight sequenced donors, only one was HCMV-seronegative, while the other seven were HCMV-seropositive. To restrict sorting to alphabetaTCR-expressing T cells, an anti-gammadeltaTCR antibody was added in several experiments. In several donors, the dominant CD3+CD56+NKG2C+ clonotypes ranked among the top 10 CD8+ clonotypes, making up 1.0-7.0% of CD8+ T cells. Those dominant clonotypes were again the most abundant among CD3+CD56-NKG2C+ cells in a few donors, at about 25-60.1%. Whether the expanded NKG2C-expressing T cell clones were specific for HCMV antigens remained unclear. Randomly selected healthy volunteers, three men and five women, were used as the eight sequenced donors. HCMV serostatus was determined by detecting HCMV-specific IgG in serum with a commercial ELISA kit. Ficoll density gradient centrifugation was used to isolate peripheral blood mononuclear cells from blood. Magnetic immunoseparation with Miltenyi isolation kits was used to isolate CD4+ and CD8+ T cells from PBMC. cDNA synthesis was primed from the TCR beta constant segment, followed by two successive PCR amplification steps. Sequencing of the libraries produced 2 x 150 bp reads on Illumina HiSeq 2000/2500, MiSeq or NextSeq. MIGEC was used to demultiplex reads and group reads by UMI, and MiTCR was used to assemble and quantify clonotypes. To exclude erroneous sequences, only TCR cDNA sequences supported by at least two reads were retained. The tcR package was used for downstream repertoire analysis, with clonotypes matched between fractions based on CDR3 nucleotide sequence plus V segment. VDJmatch was used to annotate antigen specificity against VDJdb, with one amino acid substitution allowed in CDR3.

Rearrangement joined TRBV27 to TRBJ1-1; a tentative D call is TRBD1 (5 bases match). The sample here was CD8+ T cells sorted from PBMCs, taken 12 days after vaccination. The TCR originated in a man in his fifties or sixties who received an inactivated influenza vaccine. Donor details come from another sample of the same person, matched by shared clones. The nucleotide sequence is TGTGCCAGCAGTTGGGGGGAGGCCACTGAAGCTTTCTTT. Its translation reads: CASSWGEATEAFF.